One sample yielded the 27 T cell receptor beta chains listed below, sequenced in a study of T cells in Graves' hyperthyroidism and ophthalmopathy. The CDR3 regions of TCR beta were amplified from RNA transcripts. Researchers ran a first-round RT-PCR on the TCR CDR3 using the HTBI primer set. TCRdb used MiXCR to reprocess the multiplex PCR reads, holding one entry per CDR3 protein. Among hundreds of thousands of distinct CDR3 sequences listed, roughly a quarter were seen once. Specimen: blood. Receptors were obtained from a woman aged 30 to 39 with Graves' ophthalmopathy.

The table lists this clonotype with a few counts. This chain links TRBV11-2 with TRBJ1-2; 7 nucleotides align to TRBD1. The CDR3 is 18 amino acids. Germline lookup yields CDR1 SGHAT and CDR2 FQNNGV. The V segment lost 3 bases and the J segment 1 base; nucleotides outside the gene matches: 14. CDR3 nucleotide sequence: TGTGCCAGCAGCTTTGTACCGGGACAGCACACTCTTAACTATGGCTACACCTTC. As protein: CASSFVPGQHTLNYGYTF.

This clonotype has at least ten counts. The chain's CDR3 is CASSSDPGRLYGYTF. The CDR3 nucleotides read TGTGCCAGCAGTTCGGATCCGGGACGGCTCTATGGCTACACCTTC. The gene calls are TRBV7-9 and TRBJ1-2, with a tentative D call TRBD1 (5 bases). The CDR3 is 15 amino acids. V was pared by 6 bases and J by 4 bases, with 18 bases between. Germline CDR1 and CDR2: SEHNR and FQNEAQ (reference sequence).

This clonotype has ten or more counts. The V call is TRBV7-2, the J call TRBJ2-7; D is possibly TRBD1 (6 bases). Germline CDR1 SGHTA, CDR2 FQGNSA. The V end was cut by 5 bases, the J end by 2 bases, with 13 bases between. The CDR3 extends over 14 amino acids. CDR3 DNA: TGTGCCAGCAGCGCGCAGGGGATGACCTACGAGCAGTACTTC. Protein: CASSAQGMTYEQYF.

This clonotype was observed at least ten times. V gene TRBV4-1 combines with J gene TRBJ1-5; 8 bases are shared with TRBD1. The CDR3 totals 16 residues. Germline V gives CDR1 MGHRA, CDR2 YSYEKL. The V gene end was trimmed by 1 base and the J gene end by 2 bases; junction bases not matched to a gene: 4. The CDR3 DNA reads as TGCGCCAGCAGCCAAGGGACAGGGTCGGGCAATCAGCCCCAGCATTTT. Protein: CASSQGTGSGNQPQHF.

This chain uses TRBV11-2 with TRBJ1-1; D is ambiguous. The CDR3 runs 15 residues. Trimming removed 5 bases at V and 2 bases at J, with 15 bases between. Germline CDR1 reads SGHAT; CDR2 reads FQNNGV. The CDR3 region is CASSPRSLVNTEAFF. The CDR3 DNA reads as TGTGCCAGCAGCCCCCGGTCCCTCGTTAACACTGAAGCTTTCTTT.

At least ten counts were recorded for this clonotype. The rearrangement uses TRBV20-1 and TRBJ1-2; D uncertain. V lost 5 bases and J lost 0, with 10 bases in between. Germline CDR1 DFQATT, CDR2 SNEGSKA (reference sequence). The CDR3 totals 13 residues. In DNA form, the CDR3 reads TGCAGTGCTCCCGACGGGGCTAACTATGGCTACACCTTC. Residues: CSAPDGANYGYTF.

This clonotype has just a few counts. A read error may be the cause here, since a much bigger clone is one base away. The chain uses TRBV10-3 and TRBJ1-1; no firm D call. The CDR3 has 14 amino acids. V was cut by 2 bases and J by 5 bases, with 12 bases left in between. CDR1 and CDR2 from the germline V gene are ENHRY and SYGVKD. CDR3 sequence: CAISEKHGSTEAFF. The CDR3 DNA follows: TGTGCCATCAGTGAGAAACATGGATCGACTGAAGCTTTCTTT.

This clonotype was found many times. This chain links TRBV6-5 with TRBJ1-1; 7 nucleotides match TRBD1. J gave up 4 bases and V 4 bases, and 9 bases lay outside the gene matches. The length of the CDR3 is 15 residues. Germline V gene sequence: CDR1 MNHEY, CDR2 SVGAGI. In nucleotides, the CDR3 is TGTGCCAGCAGTTCCCTGACAGGGCCTCGCACTGAAGCTTTCTTT. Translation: CASSSLTGPRTEAFF.

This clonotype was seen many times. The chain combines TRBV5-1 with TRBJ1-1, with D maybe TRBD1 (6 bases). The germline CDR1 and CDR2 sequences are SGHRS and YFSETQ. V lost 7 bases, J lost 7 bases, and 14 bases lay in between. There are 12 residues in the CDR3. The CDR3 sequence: CASDDRNGEAFF. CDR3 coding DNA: TGCGCCAGCGACGACAGGAACGGTGAAGCTTTCTTT.

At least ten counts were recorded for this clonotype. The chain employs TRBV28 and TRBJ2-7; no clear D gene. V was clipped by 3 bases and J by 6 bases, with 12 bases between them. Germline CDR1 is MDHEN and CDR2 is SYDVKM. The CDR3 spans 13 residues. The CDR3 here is CASSFPKVGEQYF. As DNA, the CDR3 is TGTGCCAGCAGTTTCCCTAAGGTGGGCGAGCAGTACTTC.

DNA for the CDR3: TGCAGTGCTAGAGATGAACATATGAACACTGAAGCTTTCTTT. As protein: CSARDEHMNTEAFF. This sequence joins TRBV20-1 and TRBJ1-1, with D uncertain. Germline lookup yields CDR1 DFQATT and CDR2 SNEGSKA (reference sequence). The CDR3 consists of 14 residues. Trimming took off 0 bases at V and 0 bases at J, with 8 bases between the two ends.

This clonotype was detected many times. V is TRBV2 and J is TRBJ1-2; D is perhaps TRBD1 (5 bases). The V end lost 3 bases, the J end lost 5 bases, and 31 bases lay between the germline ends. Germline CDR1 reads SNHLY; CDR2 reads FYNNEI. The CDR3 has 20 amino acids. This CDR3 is CASSDGTAHKGARRFYGYTF. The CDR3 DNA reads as TGTGCCAGCAGTGATGGCACGGCACATAAAGGGGCGCGTCGGTTTTATGGCTACACCTTC.

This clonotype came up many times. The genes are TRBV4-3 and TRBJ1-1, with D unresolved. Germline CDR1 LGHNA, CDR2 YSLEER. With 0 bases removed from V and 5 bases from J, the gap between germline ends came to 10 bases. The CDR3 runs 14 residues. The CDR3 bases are TGCGCCAGCAGCCAAGAACGGGGAACGACTGAAGCTTTCTTT. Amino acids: CASSQERGTTEAFF.

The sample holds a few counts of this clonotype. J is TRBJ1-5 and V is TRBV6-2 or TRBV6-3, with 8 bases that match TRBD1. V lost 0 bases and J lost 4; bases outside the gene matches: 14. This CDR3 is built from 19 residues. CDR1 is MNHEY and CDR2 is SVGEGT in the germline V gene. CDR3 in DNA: TGTGCCAGCAGTTACTCGCGTTCTAACTTCAGGGGGCTAAATCAGCCCCAGCATTTT. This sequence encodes CASSYSRSNFRGLNQPQHF.

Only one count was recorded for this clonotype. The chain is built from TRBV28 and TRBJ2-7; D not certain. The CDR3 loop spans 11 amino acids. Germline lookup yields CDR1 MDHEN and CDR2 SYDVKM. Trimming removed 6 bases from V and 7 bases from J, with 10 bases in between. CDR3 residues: CASSPKLEQYF. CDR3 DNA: TGTGCCAGCAGCCCCAAGCTGGAGCAGTACTTC.

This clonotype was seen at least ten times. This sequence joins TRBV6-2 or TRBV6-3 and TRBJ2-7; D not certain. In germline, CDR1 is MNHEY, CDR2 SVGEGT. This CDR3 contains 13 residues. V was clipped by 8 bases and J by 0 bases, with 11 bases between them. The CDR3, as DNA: TGTGCCAGCGGAGCAGGCAACTCCTACGAGCAGTACTTC. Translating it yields CASGAGNSYEQYF.

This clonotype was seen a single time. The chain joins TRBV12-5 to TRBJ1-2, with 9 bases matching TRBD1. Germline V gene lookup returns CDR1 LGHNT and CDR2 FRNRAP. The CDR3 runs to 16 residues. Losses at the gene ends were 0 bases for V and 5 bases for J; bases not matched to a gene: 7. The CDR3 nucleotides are TGTGCTAGTGGTTTGGTACCCTCCGGGACAGGGTATGGCTACACCTTC. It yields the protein CASGLVPSGTGYGYTF.

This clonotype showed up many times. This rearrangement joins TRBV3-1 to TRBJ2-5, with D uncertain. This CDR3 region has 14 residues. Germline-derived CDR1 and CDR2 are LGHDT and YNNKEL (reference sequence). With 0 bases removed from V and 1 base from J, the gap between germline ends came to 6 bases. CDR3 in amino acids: CASSQDQAQETQYF. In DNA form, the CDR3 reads TGTGCCAGCAGCCAAGATCAAGCCCAAGAGACCCAGTACTTC.

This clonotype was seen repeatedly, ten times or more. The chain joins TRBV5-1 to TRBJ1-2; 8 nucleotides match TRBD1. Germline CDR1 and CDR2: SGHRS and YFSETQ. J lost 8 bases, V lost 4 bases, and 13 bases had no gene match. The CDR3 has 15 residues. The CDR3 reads CASSRDGTGAEGYTF. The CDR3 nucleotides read TGCGCCAGCAGCCGGGATGGGACAGGAGCGGAGGGCTACACCTTC.

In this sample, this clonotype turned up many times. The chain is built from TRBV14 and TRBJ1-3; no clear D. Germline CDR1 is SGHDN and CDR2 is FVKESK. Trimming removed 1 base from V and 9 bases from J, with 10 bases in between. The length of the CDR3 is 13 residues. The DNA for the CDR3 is TGTGCCAGCAGCCAAGCATTGGGTGGCACCATATATTTT. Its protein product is CASSQALGGTIYF.

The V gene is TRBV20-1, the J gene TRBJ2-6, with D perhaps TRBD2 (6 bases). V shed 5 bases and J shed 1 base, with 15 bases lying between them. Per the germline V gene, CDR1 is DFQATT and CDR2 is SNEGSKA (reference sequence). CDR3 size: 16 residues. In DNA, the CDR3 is TGCAGTGCTCCTTCAAAAGGAGGGTCTGGGGCCAACGTCCTGACTTTC. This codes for CSAPSKGGSGANVLTF.

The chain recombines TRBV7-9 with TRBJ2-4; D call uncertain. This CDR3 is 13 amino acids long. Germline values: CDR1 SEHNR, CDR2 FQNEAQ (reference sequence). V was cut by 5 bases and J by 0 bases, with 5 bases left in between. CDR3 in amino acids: CASSGVAKNIQYF. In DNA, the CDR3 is TGTGCCAGCAGCGGGGTAGCCAAAAACATTCAGTACTTC.

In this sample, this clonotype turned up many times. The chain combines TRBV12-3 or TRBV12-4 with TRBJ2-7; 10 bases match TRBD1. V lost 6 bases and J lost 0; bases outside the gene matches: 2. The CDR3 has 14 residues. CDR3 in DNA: TGTGCCAGCAGAGGGACAGGGGACTCCTACGAGCAGTACTTC. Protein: CASRGTGDSYEQYF.

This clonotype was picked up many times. CDR3 sequence (DNA): TGTGCCAGTGCGGGACAGAACACTGAAGCTTTCTTT. It translates to CASAGQNTEAFF. This chain uses TRBV12-3 or TRBV12-4 with TRBJ1-1; D may be TRBD1 (6 bases). The length of the CDR3 is 12 residues. V dropped 9 bases and J dropped 1 base, with 9 bases sitting between them.

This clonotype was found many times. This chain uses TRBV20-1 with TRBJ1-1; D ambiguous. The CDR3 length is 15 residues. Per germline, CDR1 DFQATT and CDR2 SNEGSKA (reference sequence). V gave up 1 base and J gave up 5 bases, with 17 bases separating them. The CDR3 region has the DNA TGCAGTGCTAGAGCTTCGGACGGGGTGTTGACTGAAGCTTTCTTT. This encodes CSARASDGVLTEAFF.

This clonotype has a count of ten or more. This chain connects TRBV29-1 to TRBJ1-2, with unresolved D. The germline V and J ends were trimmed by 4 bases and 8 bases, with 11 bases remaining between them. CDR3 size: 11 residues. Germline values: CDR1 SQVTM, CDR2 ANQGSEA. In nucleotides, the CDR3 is TGCAGCGTTGTCTGGGCGGGCGGCTACACCTTC. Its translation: CSVVWAGGYTF.

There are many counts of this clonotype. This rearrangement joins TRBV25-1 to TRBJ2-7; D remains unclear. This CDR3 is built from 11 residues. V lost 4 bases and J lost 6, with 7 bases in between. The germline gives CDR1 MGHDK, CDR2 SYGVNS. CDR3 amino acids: CASSGYFEQYF. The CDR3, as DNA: TGTGCCAGCAGTGGGTATTTCGAGCAGTACTTC.